This T cell receptor (beta chain) was documented in a study of T cell responses to AZD1222 COVID-19 vaccine. Study outcomes and limitations: Reports indicate that nearly half of spike-specific TCRs are directed at unmutated variant regions. Baseline seropositivity occurred in only a handful of AZD1222 recipients. Spike-specific TCR depth and breadth grew after two AZD1222 doses. Scientists sampled the repertoires only once the peak T cell response had passed.

The length of the CDR3 is 14 residues. Trimming pared 0 bases from V and 4 bases from J, leaving 9 bases between. Germline V gene lookup returns CDR1 SNHLY and CDR2 FYNNEI. Points on this clone: Its antigen is undetermined.

Repertoires were generated with immunoSEQ multiplex PCR, while TCRdb's copy carries only in-frame clones and drops some. The table shows about 140,000 clones, with roughly 89% occurring only once. The source of this sequence is an adult in good health. Sequenced material: peripheral blood, taken on day 0 of AZD1222 vaccination. The chain employs TRBV2 and TRBJ1-2; D is unclear. CDR3 sequence reads: CASSEALLAYGYTF. CDR3 DNA sequence: TGTGCCAGCAGTGAAGCGCTTCTGGCCTATGGCTACACCTTC.